The rows below give T cell receptor beta chains drawn from one sample of a study of CD8+CD57+ T cells in acquired aplastic anemia. TCRdb analysed the reads with MiXCR anew, one entry per CDR3 protein. The sample has approximately 300,000 distinct CDR3 sequences, 45% to 65% seen once. Sequenced input: sorted CD4+, CD8+, or CD8+CD57+ T cells (not recorded which) from PBMCs. Source of these receptors: a human donor with aplastic anemia. Both conserved end residues are part of each CDR3. A D gene is named only where the DNA matches it firmly. A row's size may be missing; if present it is once, few, many or a size class.

j_call v_call d_call clone_size cdr3_nt cdr3_aa
TRBJ2-6 TRBV10-3 NA many TGTGCCATCAGTGGACAGCTATCTGGGGCCAACGTCCTGACTTTC CAISGQLSGANVLTF
TRBJ2-5 TRBV11-2 NA many TGTGCCAGCAGGTCTATCCGGGAAGAGACCCAGTACTTC CASRSIREETQYF
TRBJ2-7 TRBV15 NA NA TGTGCCACCAGCAGAGATTGGGGTACGTCCTACGAGCGGTACTTC CATSRDWGTSYERYF
TRBJ2-2 TRBV11-3 TRBD1 NA TGTGCCAGCAGCCGGGGGACAGGGGCAAACACCGGGGAGCTGTTTTTT CASSRGTGANTGELFF
TRBJ1-1 TRBV3-1 TRBD1 many TGTGCCAGCAGTCAGGGACAGGGGAACACTGAAGCTTTCTTT CASSQGQGNTEAFF
TRBJ2-7 TRBV19 TRBD1 NA TGTGCCAGTAGTATTGGACAGGCTAACGAGCAGTACTTC CASSIGQANEQYF
TRBJ1-1 TRBV7-9 TRBD1 NA TGTGCCAGCAGCCTCCAGGGGGGTAGCACTTTCTTT CASSLQGGSTFF
TRBJ2-1 TRBV18 NA NA TGTGCCAGCTCCCCCACGGCTAGCAATGAGCAGTTCTTC CASSPTASNEQFF
TRBJ1-3 TRBV19 NA NA TGTGCCGGCCTCTCTGGAAACACCATATATTTT CAGLSGNTIYF
TRBJ2-2 TRBV14 TRBD2 NA TGCGCCAGCAGCTCTAGCGGGAAGGTCACCGGGGAGCTGTTTTTT CASSSSGKVTGELFF
TRBJ2-6 TRBV25-1 NA NA TGTGCCAGCAGTGATTTACGGGGTACTCCCGACTCTGGGGCCAACGTCCTGACTTTC CASSDLRGTPDSGANVLTF
TRBJ1-2 TRBV20-1 NA few TGCAGTGCTAGAGATTGGGCCCGGGACCCCAGCTATGGCTACACCTTC CSARDWARDPSYGYTF
TRBJ1-2 TRBV7-9 TRBD1 NA TGTGCCAGCAGCCCTAGGACAGGGGTCGGCTATGGCTACACCTTC CASSPRTGVGYGYTF
TRBJ1-5 TRBV2 NA NA TGTGCCAGCATGGAGGTGCATAGCAATCAGCCCCAGCATTTT CASMEVHSNQPQHF
TRBJ1-2 TRBV10-3 NA NA TGTGCCATCAGTGCGGACACCCTTAACTATGGCTACACCTTC CAISADTLNYGYTF
TRBJ2-5 TRBV20-1 TRBD2 many TGCAGTGCTGGAATAATTAGCGGGAGGGGAGAGACCCAGTACTTC CSAGIISGRGETQYF
TRBJ2-5 TRBV7-3 TRBD1 many TGTGCCAGCAGCTCTGGACAGGGAGGTCAAGAGACCCAGTACTTC CASSSGQGGQETQYF
TRBJ1-2 TRBV4-1 TRBD1 many TGCGCCAGCAGCCAAGCCCCACAGGGGAGCTATGGCTACACCTTC CASSQAPQGSYGYTF
TRBJ2-7 TRBV9 NA NA TGTGCCAGCAGCGTAGCTCCCCACAGGGACGCGTACGAGCAGTACTTC CASSVAPHRDAYEQYF
TRBJ1-5 TRBV19 NA NA TGTGCCAGTTACCCTTCGGGAGGTCAGCCCCAGCATTTT CASYPSGGQPQHF
TRBJ2-5 TRBV4-1 NA NA TGCGCCAGCAGCCAATGGCGCTGGGAGACCCAGTACTTC CASSQWRWETQYF
TRBJ1-6 TRBV7-9 TRBD1 NA TGTGCCAGCAACTTTGGGGGACAGGCTAATTCACCCCTCCACTTT CASNFGGQANSPLHF
TRBJ1-3 TRBV2 NA few TGTGCCAGCTACAGGGATTCTGGAAACACCATATATTTT CASYRDSGNTIYF
TRBJ2-3 TRBV25-1 NA NA TGTGCCAGTAGTGTAGGGTTGGCAGATACGCAGTATTTT CASSVGLADTQYF
TRBJ1-5 TRBV12-3/TRBV12-4 NA NA TGTGCCAGCATCAAGGCGGGGTCTGGTCAGCCCCAGCATTTT CASIKAGSGQPQHF
TRBJ2-7 TRBV20-1 TRBD2 NA TGCAGCGCAAGCGGGAGGAACAACGAGCAGTACTTC CSASGRNNEQYF
TRBJ2-1 TRBV10-1 NA NA TGCGCCAGCAGTGTCTTCGCAAGCGAGGGGGAAGGTGGTGAGCAGTTCTTC CASSVFASEGEGGEQFF
TRBJ1-2 TRBV24-1 TRBD1 NA TGTGCCACCAGTGACCCTGACAGGGGGGTCGGCTACACCTTC CATSDPDRGVGYTF
TRBJ2-3 TRBV19 NA many TGTGCCAGTAGTTTCGAGCGACTAAGCACAGATACGCAGTATTTT CASSFERLSTDTQYF
TRBJ2-7 TRBV20-1 TRBD2 NA TGCAGTGCTACTAGCGGGAGGGTTCGGTACGAGCAGTACTTC CSATSGRVRYEQYF
TRBJ1-1 TRBV20-1 NA NA TGCAGTACTAGCCGTTCGTTGGGCCGATTTGAAGCTTTCTTT CSTSRSLGRFEAFF
TRBJ1-5 TRBV10-3 NA few TGTGCCATCAGTGAGTATGGTTCTGGACAGCCATTCAATCAGCCCCAGCATTTT CAISEYGSGQPFNQPQHF
TRBJ2-2 TRBV9 NA NA TGTGCCAGCGGCTACAAGTTCACCGGGGAGCTGTTTTTT CASGYKFTGELFF
TRBJ1-5 TRBV20-1 TRBD1 many TGCAGTGCTACCACAGGGGCGAAGGGTCAGCCCCAGCATTTT CSATTGAKGQPQHF
TRBJ2-1 TRBV6-5 NA NA TGTGCCAGCAGTAGACAGGGACTAGTGTCGAATGAGCAGTTCTTC CASSRQGLVSNEQFF
TRBJ1-3 TRBV18 NA few TGTGCCAGCTCCCGCCGGGAAGGAGGAAACACCATATATTTT CASSRREGGNTIYF
TRBJ2-3 TRBV19 NA few TGTGCCAGCTCACCGACAGTAACTAGCACAGATACGCAGTATTTT CASSPTVTSTDTQYF
TRBJ1-2 TRBV7-2 TRBD1 NA TGTGCCAGCAGCCAAGACAGGGGTACAAACTATGGCTACACCTTC CASSQDRGTNYGYTF
TRBJ2-3 TRBV19 NA NA TGTGCCAGTAGTCAAGGGGGAGAGGGGGGTACGCAGTATTTT CASSQGGEGGTQYF
TRBJ1-2 TRBV2 NA NA TGTGCCAGCAGTGGCACAGCCCCTAACTATGGCTACACCTTC CASSGTAPNYGYTF
TRBJ1-5 TRBV7-9 NA few TGTGCCAGCAGCGCGGCCGCTCAGCCCCAGCATTTT CASSAAAQPQHF
TRBJ2-2 TRBV5-1 NA many TGCGCCAGCACCGCGGTTCGGGCCGGGGAGCTGTTTTTT CASTAVRAGELFF
TRBJ1-2 TRBV15 NA NA TGTGCCACCAGCAGAAAAGGGGGATCAGGGTATGGCTACACCTTC CATSRKGGSGYGYTF
TRBJ2-1 TRBV5-6 TRBD2 NA TGTGCCAGCAGCCAAACCGCCCGGGACTATTATGAGCAGTTCTTC CASSQTARDYYEQFF
TRBJ2-3 TRBV7-9 TRBD1 NA TGCGCCAGCCGGGGACAGGGAATAGATACGCAGTATTTT CASRGQGIDTQYF